This record covers a single T cell receptor (beta chain). The data were obtained in a study of blood T cell repertoires in COVID-19. Study-wide context: Researchers got acute and convalescent COVID-19 samples from the United States, Italy and Spain.

Everyone who took part was roughly 18 to 89 years old, and they came from about two dozen US areas. Under the authors' procedure: By means of reference gene primer amplification, nucleated cell counts were estimated. The assay was immunoSEQ multiplex PCR, and TCRdb's table has in-frame clones only and misses some. Clone size and V and J calls were adopted from that table, with D and trimming inferred from the DNA. The data hold about 180,000 clones, with nearly 90% observed a single time. This sequence originates from a middle-aged woman with acute COVID-19. Sequencing used PBMCs or T cells enriched from blood (not recorded which).

CDR3 in amino acids: CASSSLPAGELFF. The CDR3 region has the DNA TGTGCCAGCAGTTCCCTCCCCGCCGGGGAGCTGTTTTTT. The J gene is TRBJ2-2, the V gene TRBV6-2 or TRBV6-3, with D unresolved. Per germline, CDR1 MNHEY and CDR2 SVGEGT. Trimming pared 4 bases from V and 6 bases from J, leaving 9 bases between. The CDR3 has 13 amino acids.